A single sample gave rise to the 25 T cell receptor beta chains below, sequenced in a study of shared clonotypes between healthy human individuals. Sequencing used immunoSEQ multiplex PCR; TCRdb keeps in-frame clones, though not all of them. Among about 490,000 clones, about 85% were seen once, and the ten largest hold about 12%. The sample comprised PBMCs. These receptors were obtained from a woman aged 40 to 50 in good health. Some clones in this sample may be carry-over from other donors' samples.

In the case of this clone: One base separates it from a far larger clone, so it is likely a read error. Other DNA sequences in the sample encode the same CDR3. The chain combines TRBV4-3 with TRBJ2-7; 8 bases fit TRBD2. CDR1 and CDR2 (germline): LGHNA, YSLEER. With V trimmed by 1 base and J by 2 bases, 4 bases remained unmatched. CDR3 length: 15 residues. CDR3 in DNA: TGCGCCAGCAGCCAAGTCACGGGAGGGCCCTACGAGCAGTACTTC. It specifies CASSQVTGGPYEQYF.

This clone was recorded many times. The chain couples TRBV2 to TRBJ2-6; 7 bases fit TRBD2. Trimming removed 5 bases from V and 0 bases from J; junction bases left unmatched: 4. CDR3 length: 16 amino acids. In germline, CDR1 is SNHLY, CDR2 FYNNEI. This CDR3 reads CASSPWGGSGANVLTF. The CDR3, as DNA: TGTGCCAGCAGTCCCTGGGGGGGCTCTGGGGCCAACGTCCTGACTTTC.

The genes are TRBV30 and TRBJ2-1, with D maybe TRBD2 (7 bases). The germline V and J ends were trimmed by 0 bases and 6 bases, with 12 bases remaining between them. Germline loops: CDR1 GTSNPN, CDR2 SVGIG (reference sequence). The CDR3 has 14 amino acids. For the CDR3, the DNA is TGTGCCTGGAGTGTAGGGGGGGTCCTCAATGAGCAGTTCTTC. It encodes CAWSVGGVLNEQFF. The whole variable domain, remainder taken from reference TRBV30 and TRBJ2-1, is SQTIHQWPATLVQPVGSPLSLECTVEGTSNPNLYWYRQAAGRGLQLLFYSVGIGQISSEVPQNLSASRPQDRQFILSSKKLLLSDSGFYLCAWSVGGVLNEQFFGPGTRLTVL.

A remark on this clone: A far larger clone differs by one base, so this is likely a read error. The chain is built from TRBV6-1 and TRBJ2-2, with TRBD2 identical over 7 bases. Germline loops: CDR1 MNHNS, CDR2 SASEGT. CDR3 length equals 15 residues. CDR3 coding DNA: TGTGCCAGCAACGCGGGGGTGGAGAACACCGGGGAGCTGTCTTTT. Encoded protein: CASNAGVENTGELSF.

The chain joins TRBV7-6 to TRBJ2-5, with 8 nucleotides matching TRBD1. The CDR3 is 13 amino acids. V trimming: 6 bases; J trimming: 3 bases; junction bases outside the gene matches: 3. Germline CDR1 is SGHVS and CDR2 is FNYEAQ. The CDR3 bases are TGTGCCAGCAGGACAGGGGAGGAAGAGACCCAGTACTTC. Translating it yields CASRTGEEETQYF.

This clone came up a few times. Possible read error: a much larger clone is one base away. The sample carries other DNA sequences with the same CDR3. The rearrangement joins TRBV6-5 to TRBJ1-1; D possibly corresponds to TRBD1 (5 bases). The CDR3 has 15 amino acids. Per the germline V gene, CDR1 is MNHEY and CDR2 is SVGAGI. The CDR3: CASSYSTGRVSEAFF. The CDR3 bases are TGTGCCAGCAGTTACTCAACGGGGCGTGTCTCTGAAGCCTTCTTT.

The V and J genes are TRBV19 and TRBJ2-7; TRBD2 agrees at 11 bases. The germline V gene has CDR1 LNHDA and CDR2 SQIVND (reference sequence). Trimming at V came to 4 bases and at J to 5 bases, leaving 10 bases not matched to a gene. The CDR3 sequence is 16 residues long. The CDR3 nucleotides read TGTGCCAGTAGTAGCCGACTAGCGGGAAGGTCGGACGAGCAGTACTTC. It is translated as CASSSRLAGRSDEQYF. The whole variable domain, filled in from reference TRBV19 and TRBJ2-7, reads DGGITQSPKYLFRKEGQNVTLSCEQNLNHDAMYWYRQDPGQGLRLIYYSQIVNDFQKGDIAEGYSVSREKKESFPLTVTSAQKNPTAFYLCASSSRLAGRSDEQYFGPGTRLTVT.

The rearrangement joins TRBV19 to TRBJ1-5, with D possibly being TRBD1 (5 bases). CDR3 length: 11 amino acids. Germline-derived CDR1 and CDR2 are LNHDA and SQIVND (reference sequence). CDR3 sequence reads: CAREGPGPQHF. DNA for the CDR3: TGTGCTAGGGAGGGGCCGGGGCCCCAGCATTTT. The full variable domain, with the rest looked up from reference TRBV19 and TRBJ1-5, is DGGITQSPKYLFRKEGQNVTLSCEQNLNHDAMYWYRQDPGQGLRLIYYSQIVNDFQKGDIAEGYSVSREKKESFPLTVTSAQKNPTAFYLCAREGPGPQHFGDGTRLSIL.

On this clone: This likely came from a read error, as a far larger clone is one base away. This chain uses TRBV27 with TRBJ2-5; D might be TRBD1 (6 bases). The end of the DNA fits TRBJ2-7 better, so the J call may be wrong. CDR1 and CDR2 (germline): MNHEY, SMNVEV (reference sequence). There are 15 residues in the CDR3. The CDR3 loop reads CASSPRTAFSYEQYF. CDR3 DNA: TGTGCCAGCAGTCCCCGGACAGCCTTCTCCTACGAGCAGTACTTC.

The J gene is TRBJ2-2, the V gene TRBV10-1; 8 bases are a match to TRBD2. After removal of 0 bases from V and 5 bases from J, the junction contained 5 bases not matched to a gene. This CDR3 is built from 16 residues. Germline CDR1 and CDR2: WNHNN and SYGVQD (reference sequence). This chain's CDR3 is CASSESRAGGTGELFF. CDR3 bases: TGCGCCAGCAGTGAGTCAAGGGCGGGAGGTACCGGGGAGCTGTTTTTT.

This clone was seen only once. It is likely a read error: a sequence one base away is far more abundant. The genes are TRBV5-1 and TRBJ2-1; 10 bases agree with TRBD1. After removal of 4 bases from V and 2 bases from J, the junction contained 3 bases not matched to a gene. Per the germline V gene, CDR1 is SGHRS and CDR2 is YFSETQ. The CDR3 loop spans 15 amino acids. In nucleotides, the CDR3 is TGCGCCAGCAGCCAGGGACAGGGGACCTACAATGAGCAGTTCTTC. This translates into CASSQGQGTYNEQFF.

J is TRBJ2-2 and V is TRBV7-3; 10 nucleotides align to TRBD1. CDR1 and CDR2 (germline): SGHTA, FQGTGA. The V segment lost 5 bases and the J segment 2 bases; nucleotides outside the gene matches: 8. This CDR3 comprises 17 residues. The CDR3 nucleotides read TGTGCCAGCAGCCTCCATGGACAGGGGGGTAACACCGGGGAGCTGTTTTTT. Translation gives CASSLHGQGGNTGELFF.

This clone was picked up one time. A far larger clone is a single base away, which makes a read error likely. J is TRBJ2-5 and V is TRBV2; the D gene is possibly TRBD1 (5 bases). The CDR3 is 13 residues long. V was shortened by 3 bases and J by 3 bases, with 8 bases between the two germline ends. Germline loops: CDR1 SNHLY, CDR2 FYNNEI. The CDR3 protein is CASSETAKETQYF. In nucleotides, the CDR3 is TGTGCCAGCAGTGAGACAGCGAAAGAGACCCAGTACTTC.

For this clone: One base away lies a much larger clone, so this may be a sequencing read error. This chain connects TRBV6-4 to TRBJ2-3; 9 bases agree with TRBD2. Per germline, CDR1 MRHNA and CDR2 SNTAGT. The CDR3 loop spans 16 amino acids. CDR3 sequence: CVSSDVAGGSTDTQYF. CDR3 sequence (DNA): TGTGTCAGCAGTGACGTGGCGGGAGGGTCCACAGATACGCAGTATTTT.

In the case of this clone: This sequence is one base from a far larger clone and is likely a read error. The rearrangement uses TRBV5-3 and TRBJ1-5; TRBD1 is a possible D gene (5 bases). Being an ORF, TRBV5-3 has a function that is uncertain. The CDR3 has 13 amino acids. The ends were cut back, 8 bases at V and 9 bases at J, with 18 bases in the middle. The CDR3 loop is CASSIRGDRPQHF. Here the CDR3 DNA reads TGTGCCAGCAGCATAAGGGGTGATCGGCCCCAGCATTTT.

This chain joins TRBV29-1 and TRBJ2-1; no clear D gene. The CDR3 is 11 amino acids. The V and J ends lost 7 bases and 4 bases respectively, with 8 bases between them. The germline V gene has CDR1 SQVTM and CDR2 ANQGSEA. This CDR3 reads CSGTEYNEQFF. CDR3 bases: TGCAGCGGAACGGAATACAATGAGCAGTTCTTC.

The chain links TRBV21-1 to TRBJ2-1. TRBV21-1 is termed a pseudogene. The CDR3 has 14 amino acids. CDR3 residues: CASTPVGQYNEQFF. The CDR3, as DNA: TGTGCCAGCACCCCGGTCGGCCAGTACAATGAGCAGTTCTTC.

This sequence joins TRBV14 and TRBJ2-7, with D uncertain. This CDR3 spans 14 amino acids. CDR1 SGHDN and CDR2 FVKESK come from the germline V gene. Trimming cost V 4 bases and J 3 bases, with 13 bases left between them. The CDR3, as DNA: TGTGCCAGCAGCCCCCTAGAAAGGTTCTACGAGCAGTACTTC. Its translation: CASSPLERFYEQYF.

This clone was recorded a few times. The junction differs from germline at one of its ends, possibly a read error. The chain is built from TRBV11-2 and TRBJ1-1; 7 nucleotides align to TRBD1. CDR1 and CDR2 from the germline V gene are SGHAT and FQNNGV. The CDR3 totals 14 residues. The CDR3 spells CVSSAGTANIEAFF. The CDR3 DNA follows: TGTGTCAGCAGCGCCGGGACAGCTAACATTGAAGCTTTCTTT.

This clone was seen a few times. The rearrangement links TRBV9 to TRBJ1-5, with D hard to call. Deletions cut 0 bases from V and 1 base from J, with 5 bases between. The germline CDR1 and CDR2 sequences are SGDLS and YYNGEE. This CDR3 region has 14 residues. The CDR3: CASSVGVSNQPQHF. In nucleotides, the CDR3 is TGTGCCAGCAGCGTAGGGGTCAGCAATCAGCCCCAGCATTTT.

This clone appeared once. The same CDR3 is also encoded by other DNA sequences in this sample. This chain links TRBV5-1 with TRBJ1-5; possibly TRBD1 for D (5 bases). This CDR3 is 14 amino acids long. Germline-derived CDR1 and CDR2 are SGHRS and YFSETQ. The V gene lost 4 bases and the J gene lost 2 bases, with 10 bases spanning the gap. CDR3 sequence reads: CASSPDRGNQPQHF. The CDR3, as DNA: TGCGCCAGCAGCCCAGACAGAGGCAATCAGCCCCAGCATTTT.

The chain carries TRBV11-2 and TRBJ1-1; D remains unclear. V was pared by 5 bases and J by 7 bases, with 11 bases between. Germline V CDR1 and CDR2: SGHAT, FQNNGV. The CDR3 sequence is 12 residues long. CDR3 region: CASSLNRGEAFF. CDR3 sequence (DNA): TGTGCCAGCAGCCTCAACCGGGGTGAAGCTTTCTTT.

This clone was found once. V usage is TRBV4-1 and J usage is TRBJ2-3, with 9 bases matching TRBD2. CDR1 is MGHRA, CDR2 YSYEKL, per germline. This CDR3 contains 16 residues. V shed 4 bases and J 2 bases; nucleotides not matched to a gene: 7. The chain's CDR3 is CASSPPLAGITDTQYF. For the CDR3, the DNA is TGCGCCAGCAGCCCACCGCTAGCGGGGATCACAGATACGCAGTATTTT.

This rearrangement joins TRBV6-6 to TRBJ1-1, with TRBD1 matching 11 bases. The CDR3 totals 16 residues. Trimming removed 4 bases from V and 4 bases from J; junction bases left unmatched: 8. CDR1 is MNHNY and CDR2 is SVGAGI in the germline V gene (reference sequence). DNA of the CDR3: TGTGCCAGCAGTTCCCCCAGGGGACAGGGGGTCACTGAAGCTTTCTTT. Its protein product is CASSSPRGQGVTEAFF.

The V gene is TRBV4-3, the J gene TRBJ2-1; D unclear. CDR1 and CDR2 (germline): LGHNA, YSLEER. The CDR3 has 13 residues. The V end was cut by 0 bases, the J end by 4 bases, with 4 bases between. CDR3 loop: CASSQDIYNEQFF. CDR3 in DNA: TGCGCCAGCAGCCAAGACATATACAATGAGCAGTTCTTC.